This T cell receptor (beta chain) originates from a study of blood T cell repertoires in COVID-19. Study details: The samples span acute and convalescent COVID-19 from the United States, Italy and Spain. The cDNA or gDNA used as material had been derived from T cells, B-cell-depleted T cells, or PBMCs.

This clone appeared a single time. The CDR3 extends over 15 amino acids. CDR1 and CDR2 (germline): SEHNR, FQNEAQ (reference sequence). Between the trimmed V and J ends, which lost 3 bases and 8 bases, there was a span of 19 bases. Methods used by the authors: Nucleated cell number was recorded as an estimate derived from reference gene primer amplification. Assay: immunoSEQ multiplex PCR; the TCRdb copy retains only in-frame clones and omits some. Clone size and V and J calls were adopted from that table, with D and trimming inferred from the DNA. The sample lists approximately 160,000 clones; 60% to 85% were seen once.

Material: peripheral blood. V usage is TRBV7-9 and J usage is TRBJ1-2, with a possible D match to TRBD1 (5 bases). This clonotype was sampled from a man between 65 and 85 years old with acute or convalescent COVID-19. In DNA form, the CDR3 reads TGTGCCAGCAGCTTCGACAGCGTCCTCGGGGGAGGCTACACCTTC. Encoded protein: CASSFDSVLGGGYTF.